Shown below are 13 T cell receptor gamma chains from a single sample sequenced in a study of Vδ1+ human thymocytes. Whole-study findings and limits: Thymic TRG and TRD repertoires appeared highly polyclonal.

No antigens are known for them. Extracted RNA was reverse transcribed into cDNA. CDR3 amplicons came from multiplex PCR with pooled V-gene forward and constant-region reverse primers. TCRdb reapplied CATT to the multiplex PCR reads. Among more than 8,000 gamma-chain clones listed, 45% to 65% were seen once. The sample was Vdelta1+ gamma-delta thymocytes from the thymus. Specified subset: FACS-sorted CD3+ TCRalphabeta- TCRVdelta1+ TCRVdelta2- thymocytes. These receptors came from a girl less than two years old who had congenital heart surgery.

This clone was detected a few times. This chain connects TRGV8 to TRGJ1 or TRGJ2. Here the J gene came from matching the DNA to germline, since TCRdb omits it. Germline loops: CDR1 VENAVY, CDR2 YDSYNSRV. The CDR3 spans 13 residues. V shed 3 bases, J shed 7 bases, and the junction held 9 bases outside the gene matches. CDR3 nucleotide sequence: TGTGCCACCTGGGATCTCCATGGGTATAAGAAACTCTTT. Its protein is CATWDLHGYKKLF.

This clone has a handful of counts. The rearrangement joins TRGV9 to TRGJ1 or TRGJ2. TCRdb is silent on the J gene; assignment here came from matching the DNA to germline. Germline V CDR1 and CDR2: GITISATS, ISYDGTV (reference sequence). The CDR3 contains 13 residues. V trimming: 0 bases; J trimming: 8 bases; junction bases outside the gene matches: 7. CDR3 residues: CALWEVHEDKKLF. The CDR3 DNA reads TGTGCCTTGTGGGAGGTGCACGAGGATAAGAAACTCTTT.

The V and J genes are TRGV5 and TRGJ1 or TRGJ2. TCRdb carries no J gene annotation; the J gene was assigned here by matching the DNA with germline. Germline CDR1 VINAFY, CDR2 YDVSNSKD. V lost 0 bases to trimming and J lost 12 bases; unmatched junction nucleotides: 11. This CDR3 is built from 13 residues. CDR3 sequence: CATWDRPLQGKLF. The CDR3 DNA is TGTGCCACCTGGGACAGGCCCCTCCAAGGGAAACTCTTT.

A single count supports this clone. The chain is built from TRGV2 and TRGJ1 or TRGJ2. No J segment appears in TCRdb, so it was assigned here by matching the sequence to germline. The J segment lost 3 bases and the V segment lost 4 bases, leaving 6 bases of the junction unmatched. The CDR3 length is 13 residues. CDR1 is EGSNGY and CDR2 is YDSYNSKV in the germline V gene. CDR3 sequence reads: CATWEETYYKKLF. Here the CDR3 DNA reads TGTGCCACCTGGGAAGAAACTTATTATAAGAAACTCTTT.

The V call is TRGV3, the J call TRGJ1 or TRGJ2. TCRdb leaves out the J gene; it was filled in here by matching the DNA to germline. CDR3 length equals 21 residues. Germline trimming cut 1 base from V and 1 base from J; bases unmatched to any gene: 25. The germline CDR1 and CDR2 sequences are VTNTFY and YDVSTARD (reference sequence). For the CDR3, the DNA is TGTGCCACCTGGGACAGCCCGCCCCTACAACACCAATTCCCAAATTATTATAAGAAACTCTTT. Translated: CATWDSPPLQHQFPNYYKKLF.

This clone was counted only a few times. The V and J genes are TRGV2 and TRGJ1 or TRGJ2. Germline loops: CDR1 EGSNGY, CDR2 YDSYNSKV. The length of the CDR3 is 14 residues. The trim removed 1 base at V and 4 bases at J, leaving 7 bases unmatched. The CDR3 nucleotides are TGTGCCACCTGGGACGGAGTTTCCTATTATAAGAAACTCTTT. Its protein is CATWDGVSYYKKLF.

There are a few counts of this clone. The rearrangement joins TRGV4 to TRGJ1 or TRGJ2. The CDR3 contains 12 residues. Germline CDR1 is EGSTGY and CDR2 is YDSYTSSV. V lost 0 bases and J lost 10; bases outside the gene matches: 6. Here the CDR3 DNA reads TGTGCCACCTGGGATGGGTTGTGGAAGAAACTCTTT. The encoded protein is CATWDGLWKKLF.

The chain has TRGV3 and TRGJ1 or TRGJ2. TCRdb gives no J gene; it was assigned here by matching the DNA to germline. The V and J ends lost 0 bases and 6 bases, in that order; junction bases with no gene match: 11. CDR3 length: 15 amino acids. The V gene's germline CDR1 is VTNTFY and CDR2 YDVSTARD (reference sequence). CDR3 coding DNA: TGTGCCACCTGGGACAGGCCATCGGAAGGTTATAAGAAACTCTTT. It yields the protein CATWDRPSEGYKKLF.

This clone was observed once. The gene calls are TRGV9 and TRGJ1 or TRGJ2. Germline matching of the DNA provided the J gene here, since TCRdb leaves it blank. With 3 bases clipped from V and 6 bases from J, the junction kept 8 bases outside the gene matches. Germline CDR1 GITISATS, CDR2 ISYDGTV (reference sequence). This CDR3 has 13 amino acids. The CDR3 region has the DNA TGTGCCTTGTGGGAGTCGGCCGGTTATAAGAAACTCTTT. This sequence encodes CALWESAGYKKLF.

This clone was picked up one time. The V gene was identified as TRGV4, while no J gene was called. Germline V lookup: CDR1 EGSTGY, CDR2 YDSYTSSV. CDR3 length: 13 amino acids. For the CDR3, the DNA is TGTGCCACCTGGGACAGACTCCACCGAAAGGCACTCTTT. Its protein is CATWDRLHRKALF.

A word on this clone: The sample contains more than one DNA sequence encoding this CDR3. This chain connects TRGV4 to TRGJ1 or TRGJ2. The J gene, missing from TCRdb, was assigned here through DNA to germline matching. V dropped 1 base and J dropped 0; count of bases not matched to a gene: 3. Germline lookup yields CDR1 EGSTGY and CDR2 YDSYTSSV. This CDR3 contains 14 residues. CDR3: CATWDGVNYYKKLF. The CDR3 DNA is TGTGCCACCTGGGATGGTGTGAATTATTATAAGAAACTCTTT.

The genes are TRGV9 and TRGJP2. Assignment of the J gene here rests on matching the DNA to germline, because TCRdb gives none. The CDR3 is 12 residues long. Looked up from germline, CDR1 is GITISATS and CDR2 is ISYDGTV (reference sequence). V gave up 12 bases and J gave up 4 bases; unmatched junction bases: 8. CDR3: CALGSSDWIKTF. The DNA of the CDR3 is TGTGCCCTGGGGTCTAGTGATTGGATCAAGACGTTT.

Worth noting for this clone: Other DNA sequences from this sample encode an identical CDR3 as well. The J gene is TRGJ1 or TRGJ2, the V gene TRGV8. The J gene comes from matching the DNA to germline here; TCRdb lacks it. The germline V gene has CDR1 VENAVY and CDR2 YDSYNSRV. Trimming at V came to 3 bases and at J to 3 bases, leaving 2 bases not matched to a gene. The CDR3 is 12 residues long. CDR3 sequence reads: CATWDPYYKKLF. The CDR3 region has the DNA TGTGCCACCTGGGATCCTTATTATAAGAAACTCTTT.